This T cell receptor beta chain was recorded in a study of cytomegalovirus exposure and HLA in healthy donors. Whole-study results and caveats: Sequence variants that were highly shared formed a cluster that was likely a sequencing artifact. For most TCR beta V segments, an earlier analysis put the productive rate at about 87% or about 30% of the time. The authors excluded some V segments, including TRBV6-2 and TRBV6-3, as indistinguishable.

Germline assignment: CDR1 SQVTM and CDR2 ANQGSEA. This CDR3 spans 14 amino acids. V lost 5 bases to trimming and J lost 5 bases, with 18 bases between them. With 60 Vbeta and 13 Jbeta primers, the PCR was carried out. Method: immunoSEQ multiplex PCR; TCRdb's copy keeps in-frame clones and lacks some. The data contain under 150,000 clones, roughly 78% of them singletons. In nominal health when sampled, donors likely had unrecorded immune exposures nonetheless. Comments on this clone: The antigen is not known.

This receptor was identified in a man in his fifties or sixties in good health and CMV-seropositive. The V call is TRBV29-1, the J call TRBJ1-1, with D unresolved. Material: PBMCs. The CDR3 sequence is CSVSISVRNTEAFF. The CDR3, as DNA: TGCAGCGTTTCCATTAGCGTTAGGAATACTGAAGCTTTCTTT.